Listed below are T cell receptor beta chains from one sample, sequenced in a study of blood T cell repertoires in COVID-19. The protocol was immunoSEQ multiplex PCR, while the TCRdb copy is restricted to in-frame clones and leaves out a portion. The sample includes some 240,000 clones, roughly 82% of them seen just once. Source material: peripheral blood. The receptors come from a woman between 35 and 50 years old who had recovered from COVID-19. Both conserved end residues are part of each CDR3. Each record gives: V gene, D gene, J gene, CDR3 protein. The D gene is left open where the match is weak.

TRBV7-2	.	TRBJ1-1	CASSLGGQSKKAFF
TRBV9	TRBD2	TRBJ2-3	CASEMGGNYKEGDTQYF
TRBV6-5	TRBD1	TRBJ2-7	CASSYSPGGGEQYF
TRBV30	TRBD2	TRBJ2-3	CAWSYAGGRADTQYF
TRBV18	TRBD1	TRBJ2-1	CASSLRGPGFNEQFF
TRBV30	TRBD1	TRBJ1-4	CAWSVGDRINEKLFF
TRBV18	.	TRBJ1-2	CASSPFNGYTF
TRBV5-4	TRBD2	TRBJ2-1	CASSLGRLAGDNEQFF
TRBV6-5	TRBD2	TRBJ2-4	CASRPSGGKNIQYF
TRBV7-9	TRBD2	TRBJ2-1	CASRPSGGSSYNEQFF
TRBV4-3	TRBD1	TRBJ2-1	CASSLDRAFTDEQFF
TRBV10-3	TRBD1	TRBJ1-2	CAISESRQGVYGYTF
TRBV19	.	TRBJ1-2	CASSIVRKSQGDGYTF
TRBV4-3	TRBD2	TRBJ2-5	CASSQDYGGVETQYF
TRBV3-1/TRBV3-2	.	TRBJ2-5	CASSPSGAGPGETQYF
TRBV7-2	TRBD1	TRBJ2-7	CASSPAGTGFYEQYF
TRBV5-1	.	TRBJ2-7	CASSLGSSSYEQYF
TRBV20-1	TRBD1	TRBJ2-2	CSASPGQPTDTGELFF
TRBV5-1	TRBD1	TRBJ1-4	CASSPMGDRGTGLFF
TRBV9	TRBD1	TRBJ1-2	CASSSAATGLGNGYTF
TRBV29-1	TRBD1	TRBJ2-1	CSVSKGQGLNEQFF
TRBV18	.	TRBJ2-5	CASSPVWAAEETQYF
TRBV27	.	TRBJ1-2	CASSFLQGGGYTF
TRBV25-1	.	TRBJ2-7	CASSDVTGITGYEQYF